This T cell receptor beta chain stems from a study of cytomegalovirus exposure and HLA in healthy donors. This clone occurred a few times. The antigen is undetermined. General study results and limits: The authors considered a cluster of highly shared sequence variants likely to be a sequencing artifact. Based on reports, TCR beta sequences accurately predicted HLA-A and HLA-B alleles for most subjects.

Germline V gene data show CDR1 as KGHSH and CDR2 as LQKENI. V lost 5 bases to trimming and J lost 3 bases; unmatched junction nucleotides: 2. This CDR3 has 13 residues. Use of 60 Vbeta and 13 Jbeta primers characterized the PCR. Sequencing was performed with immunoSEQ multiplex PCR; in TCRdb, only in-frame clones are kept and a portion is missing. The table lists roughly 170,000 clones, around four fifths of them singletons. The clonotype was recovered from a man aged 50 or older in good health and CMV-seronegative. The sequenced sample consisted of PBMCs. The J gene is TRBJ2-7, the V gene TRBV18; 9 nucleotides align to TRBD1. CDR3 protein: CASSMGQGYEQYF. CDR3 DNA: TGTGCCAGCTCAATGGGACAGGGCTACGAGCAGTACTTC.